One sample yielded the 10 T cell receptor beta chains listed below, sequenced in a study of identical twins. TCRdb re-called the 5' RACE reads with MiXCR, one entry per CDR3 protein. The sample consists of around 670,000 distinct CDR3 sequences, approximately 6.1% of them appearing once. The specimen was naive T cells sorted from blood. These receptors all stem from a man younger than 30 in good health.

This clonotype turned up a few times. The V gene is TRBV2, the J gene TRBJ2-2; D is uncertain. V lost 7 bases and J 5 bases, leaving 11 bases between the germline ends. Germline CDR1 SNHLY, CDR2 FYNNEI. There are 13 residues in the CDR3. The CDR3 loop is CASKVERTGELFF. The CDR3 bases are TGTGCCAGCAAGGTGGAGCGAACCGGGGAGCTGTTTTTT.

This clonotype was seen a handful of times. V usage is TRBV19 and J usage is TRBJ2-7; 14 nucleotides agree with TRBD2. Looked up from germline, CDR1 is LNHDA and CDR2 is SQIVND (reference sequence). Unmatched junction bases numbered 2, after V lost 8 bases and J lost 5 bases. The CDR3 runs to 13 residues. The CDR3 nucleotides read TGTGCCAGTGGACTAGCGGGAGGCCACGAGCAGTACGTC. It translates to CASGLAGGHEQYV.

CDR3 in amino acids: CASREVGSGTDTQYF. The CDR3 DNA follows: TGCGCCAGCAGAGAAGTTGGGAGTGGCACAGATACGCAGTATTTT. The V call is TRBV5-1, the J call TRBJ2-3; maybe TRBD2 (5 bases). Germline V gene sequence: CDR1 SGHRS, CDR2 YFSETQ. The V and J ends lost 5 bases and 1 base respectively, with 14 bases between them. CDR3 size: 15 residues.

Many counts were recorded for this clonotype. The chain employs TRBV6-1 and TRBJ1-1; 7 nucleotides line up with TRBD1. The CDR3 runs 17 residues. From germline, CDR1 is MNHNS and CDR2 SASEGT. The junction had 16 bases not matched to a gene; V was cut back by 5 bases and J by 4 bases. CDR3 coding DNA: TGTGCCAGCAGTCAACTACGAACAGGGGTGGTGGGCACTGAAGCTTTCTTT. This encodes CASSQLRTGVVGTEAFF.

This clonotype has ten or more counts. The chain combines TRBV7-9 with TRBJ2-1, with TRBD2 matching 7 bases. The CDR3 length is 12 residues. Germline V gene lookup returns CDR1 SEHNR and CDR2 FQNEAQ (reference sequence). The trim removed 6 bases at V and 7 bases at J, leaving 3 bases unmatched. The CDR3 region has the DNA TGTGCCAGCAGGGCGGGGGTAAATGAGCAGTTCTTC. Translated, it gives CASRAGVNEQFF.

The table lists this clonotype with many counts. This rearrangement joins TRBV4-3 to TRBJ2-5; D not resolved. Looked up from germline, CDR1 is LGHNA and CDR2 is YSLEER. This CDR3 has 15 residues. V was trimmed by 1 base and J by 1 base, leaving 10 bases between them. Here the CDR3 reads CASSQGYNSQETQYF. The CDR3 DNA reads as TGCGCCAGCAGCCAAGGTTATAACTCCCAAGAGACCCAGTACTTC.

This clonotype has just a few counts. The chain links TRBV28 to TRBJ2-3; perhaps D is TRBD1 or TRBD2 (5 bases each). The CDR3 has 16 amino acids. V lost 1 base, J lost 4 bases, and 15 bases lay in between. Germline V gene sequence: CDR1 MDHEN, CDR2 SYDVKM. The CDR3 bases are TGTGCCAGCAGTTTATCACTTCCACCGGGGCCAGATACGCAGTATTTT. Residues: CASSLSLPPGPDTQYF.

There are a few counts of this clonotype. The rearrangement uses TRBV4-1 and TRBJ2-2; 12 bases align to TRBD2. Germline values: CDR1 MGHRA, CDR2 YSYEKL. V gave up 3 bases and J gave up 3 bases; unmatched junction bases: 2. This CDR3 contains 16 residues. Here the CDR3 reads CASSQRLAGDTGELFF. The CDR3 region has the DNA TGCGCCAGCAGCCAGCGACTAGCGGGAGACACCGGGGAGCTGTTTTTT.

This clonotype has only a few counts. This CDR3 reads CASSPPSQPGANVLTF. The CDR3 bases are TGTGCCAGCTCACCACCCTCCCAACCTGGGGCCAACGTCCTGACTTTC. V and J are TRBV18 and TRBJ2-6; D ambiguous. The CDR3 has 16 residues. V lost 0 bases to trimming and J lost 2 bases, with 8 bases between them. Germline V CDR1 and CDR2: KGHSH, LQKENI.

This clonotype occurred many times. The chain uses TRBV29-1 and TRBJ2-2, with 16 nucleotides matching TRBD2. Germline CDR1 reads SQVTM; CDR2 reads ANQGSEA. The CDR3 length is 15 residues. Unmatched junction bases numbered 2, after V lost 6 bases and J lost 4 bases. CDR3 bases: TGCAGCGTGGGACTAGCGGGAGGGCCCACCGGGGAGCTGTTTTTT. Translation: CSVGLAGGPTGELFF.